This T cell receptor (beta chain) was found in a study of shared clonotypes between healthy human individuals. As for the study in general: Researchers assigned three CD4 naive, three CD4 memory, two CD8 naive and one CD8 memory plate to each donor.

The CDR3 contains 14 residues. Germline loops: CDR1 SGHRS, CDR2 YFSETQ. V shed 3 bases, J shed 8 bases, and the junction held 8 bases outside the gene matches. Only in-frame clones appear in the TCRdb table, and some are missing; sequencing was by immunoSEQ multiplex PCR. The sample includes approximately 2,200,000 clones, roughly 91% seen only once; the top ten take around 1.7%. CD8 cells classed as naive were CD45RO-negative and positively selected for CCR7, excluding terminally differentiated effector memory CD45RA+ cells. The J gene is TRBJ2-1, the V gene TRBV5-1; 7 nucleotides line up with TRBD1. The receptor was derived from a man aged 18-30 years in good health. Some clones in this sample may be carry-over from other donors' samples. The sample comprised naive CD8+ T cells from PBMCs. CDR3 coding DNA: TGCGCCAGCAGCTCTAGACAGGGCCGCGATGAGCAGTTCTTC. Protein: CASSSRQGRDEQFF.